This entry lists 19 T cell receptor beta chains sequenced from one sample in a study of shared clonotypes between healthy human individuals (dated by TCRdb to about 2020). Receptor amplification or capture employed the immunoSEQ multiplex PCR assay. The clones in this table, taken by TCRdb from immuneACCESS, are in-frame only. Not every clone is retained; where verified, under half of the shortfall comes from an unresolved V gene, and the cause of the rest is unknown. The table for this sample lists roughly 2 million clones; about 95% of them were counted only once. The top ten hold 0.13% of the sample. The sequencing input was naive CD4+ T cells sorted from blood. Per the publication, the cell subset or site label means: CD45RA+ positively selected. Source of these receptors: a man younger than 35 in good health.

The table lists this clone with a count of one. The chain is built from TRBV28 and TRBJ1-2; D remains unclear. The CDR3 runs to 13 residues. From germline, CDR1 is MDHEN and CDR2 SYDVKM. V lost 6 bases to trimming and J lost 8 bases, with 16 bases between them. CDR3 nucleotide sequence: TGTGCCAGCAGCCCAACTCGGTGGGGAGGCTACACCTTC. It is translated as CASSPTRWGGYTF.

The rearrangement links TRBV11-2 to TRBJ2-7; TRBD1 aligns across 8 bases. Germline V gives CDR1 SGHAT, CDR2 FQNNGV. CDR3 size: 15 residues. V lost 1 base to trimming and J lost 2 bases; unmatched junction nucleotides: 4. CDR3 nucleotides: TGTGCCAGCAGCTTAGCTGGGACAGGCACCTACGAGCAGTACTTC. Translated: CASSLAGTGTYEQYF.

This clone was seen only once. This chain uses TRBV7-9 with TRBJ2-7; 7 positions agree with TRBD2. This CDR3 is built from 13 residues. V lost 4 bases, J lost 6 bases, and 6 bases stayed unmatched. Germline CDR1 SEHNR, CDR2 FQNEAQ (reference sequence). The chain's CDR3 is CASSYDTGGEQYF. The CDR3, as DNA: TGTGCCAGCAGCTACGACACGGGGGGCGAGCAGTACTTC.

CDR3 nucleotides: TGTGCCAGCAATCGCAACTACAGGGGTGAAGGTCAGCCCCAGCATTTT. Encoded protein: CASNRNYRGEGQPQHF. The chain recombines TRBV6-6 with TRBJ1-5, with TRBD1 identical over 7 bases. Germline CDR1 is MNHNY and CDR2 is SVGAGI (reference sequence). V was pared by 7 bases and J by 6 bases, with 15 bases of the junction left unmatched. This CDR3 region has 16 residues.

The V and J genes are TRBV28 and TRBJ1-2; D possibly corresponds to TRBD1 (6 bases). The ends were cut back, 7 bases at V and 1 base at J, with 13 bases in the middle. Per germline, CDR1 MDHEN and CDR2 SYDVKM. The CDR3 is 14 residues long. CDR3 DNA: TGTGCCAGCACCGTGGGGGGGCTTAACTATGGCTACACCTTC. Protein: CASTVGGLNYGYTF.

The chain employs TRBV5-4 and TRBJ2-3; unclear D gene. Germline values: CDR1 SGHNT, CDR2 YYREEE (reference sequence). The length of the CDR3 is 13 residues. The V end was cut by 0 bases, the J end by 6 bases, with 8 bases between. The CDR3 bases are TGTGCCAGCAGCTTGGGTGTGGGGGATACGCAGTATTTT. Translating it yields CASSLGVGDTQYF.

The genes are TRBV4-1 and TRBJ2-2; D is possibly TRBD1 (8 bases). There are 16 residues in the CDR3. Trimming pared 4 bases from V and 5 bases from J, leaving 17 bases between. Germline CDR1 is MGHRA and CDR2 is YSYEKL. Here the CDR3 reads CASSREGQAGTGELFF. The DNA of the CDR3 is TGCGCCAGCAGCCGGGAGGGACAGGCGGGGACCGGGGAGCTGTTTTTT.

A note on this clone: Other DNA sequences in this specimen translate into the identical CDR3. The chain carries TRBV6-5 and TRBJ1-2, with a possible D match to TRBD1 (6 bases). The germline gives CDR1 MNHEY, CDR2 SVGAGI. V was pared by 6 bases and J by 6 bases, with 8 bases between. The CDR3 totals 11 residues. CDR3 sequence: CASSRGDGYTF. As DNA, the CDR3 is TGTGCCAGCAGCAGGGGAGATGGCTACACCTTC.

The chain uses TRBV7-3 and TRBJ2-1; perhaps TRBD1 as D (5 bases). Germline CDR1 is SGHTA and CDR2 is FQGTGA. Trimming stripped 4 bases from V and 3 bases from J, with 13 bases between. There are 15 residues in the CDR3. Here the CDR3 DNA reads TGTGCCAGCAGCTCAGGGCCAAGTGGCTACAATGAGCAGTTCTTC. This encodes CASSSGPSGYNEQFF.

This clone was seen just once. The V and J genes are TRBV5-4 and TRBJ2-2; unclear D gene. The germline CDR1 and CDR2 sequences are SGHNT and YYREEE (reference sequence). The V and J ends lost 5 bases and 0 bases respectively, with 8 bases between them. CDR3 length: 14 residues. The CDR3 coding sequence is TGTGCCAGCAGTAGACTCCCGAACACCGGGGAGCTGTTTTTT. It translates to CASSRLPNTGELFF.

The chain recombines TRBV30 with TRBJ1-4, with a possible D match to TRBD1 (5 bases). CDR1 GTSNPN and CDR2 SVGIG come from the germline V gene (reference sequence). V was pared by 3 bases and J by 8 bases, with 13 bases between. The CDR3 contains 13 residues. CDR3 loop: CAWRGDVREKLFF. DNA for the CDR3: TGTGCCTGGAGGGGGGACGTGAGGGAAAAACTGTTTTTT.

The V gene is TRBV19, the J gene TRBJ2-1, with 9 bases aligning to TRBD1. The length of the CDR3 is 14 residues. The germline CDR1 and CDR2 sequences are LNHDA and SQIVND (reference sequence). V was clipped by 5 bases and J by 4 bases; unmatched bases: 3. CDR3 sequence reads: CASSVGQGYNEQFF. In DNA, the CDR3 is TGTGCCAGTAGTGTGGGACAGGGTTACAATGAGCAGTTCTTC.

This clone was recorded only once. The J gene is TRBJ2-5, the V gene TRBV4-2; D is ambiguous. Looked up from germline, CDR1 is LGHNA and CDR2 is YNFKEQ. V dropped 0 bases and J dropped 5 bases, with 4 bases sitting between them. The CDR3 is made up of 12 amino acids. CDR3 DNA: TGTGCCAGCAGCCAAGACCTGGAGACCCAGTACTTC. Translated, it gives CASSQDLETQYF.

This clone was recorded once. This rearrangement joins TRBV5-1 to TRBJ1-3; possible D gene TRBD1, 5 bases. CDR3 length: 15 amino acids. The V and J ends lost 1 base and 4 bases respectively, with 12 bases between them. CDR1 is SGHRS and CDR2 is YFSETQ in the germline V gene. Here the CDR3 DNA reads TGCGCCAGCAGCTTGACAACCTGGGGGGGAAACACCATATATTTT. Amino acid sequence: CASSLTTWGGNTIYF.

The CDR3 DNA sequence: TGTGCCAGCTCACCACTCCTAGGGGGCCCGAATGAAAAACTGTTTTTT. It translates to CASSPLLGGPNEKLFF. V usage is TRBV18 and J usage is TRBJ1-4; 7 bases are shared with TRBD1. After removal of 1 base from V and 5 bases from J, the junction contained 7 bases not matched to a gene. Germline CDR1 is KGHSH and CDR2 is LQKENI. The CDR3 sequence is 16 residues long.

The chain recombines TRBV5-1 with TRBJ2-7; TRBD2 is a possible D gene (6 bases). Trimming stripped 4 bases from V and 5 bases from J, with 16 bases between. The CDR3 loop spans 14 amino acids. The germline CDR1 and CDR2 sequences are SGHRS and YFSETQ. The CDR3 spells CASSHPWGVDEQYF. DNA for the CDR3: TGCGCCAGCAGCCACCCATGGGGGGTCGACGAGCAGTACTTC.

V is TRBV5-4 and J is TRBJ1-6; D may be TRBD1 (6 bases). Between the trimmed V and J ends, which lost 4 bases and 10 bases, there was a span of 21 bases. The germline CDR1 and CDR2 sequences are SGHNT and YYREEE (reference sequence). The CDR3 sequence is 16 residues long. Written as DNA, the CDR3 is TGTGCCAGCAGCGTACCCTCAGGGGATGCTGGGTCACCCCTCCACTTT. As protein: CASSVPSGDAGSPLHF.

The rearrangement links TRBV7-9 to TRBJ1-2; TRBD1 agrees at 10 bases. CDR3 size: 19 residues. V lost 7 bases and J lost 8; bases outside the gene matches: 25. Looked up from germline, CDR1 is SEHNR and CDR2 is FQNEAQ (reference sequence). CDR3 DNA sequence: TGTGCCAGCATTATTTGGTCGCCGGGACAGGGGCAGTGGCTCGGGGGCTACACCTTC. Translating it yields CASIIWSPGQGQWLGGYTF. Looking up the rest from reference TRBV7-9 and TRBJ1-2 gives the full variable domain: DTGVSQNPRHKITKRGQNVTFRCDPISEHNRLYWYRQTLGQGPEFLTYFQNEAQLEKSRLLSDRFSAERPKGSFSTLEIQRTEQGDSAMYLCASIIWSPGQGQWLGGYTFGSGTRLTVV.

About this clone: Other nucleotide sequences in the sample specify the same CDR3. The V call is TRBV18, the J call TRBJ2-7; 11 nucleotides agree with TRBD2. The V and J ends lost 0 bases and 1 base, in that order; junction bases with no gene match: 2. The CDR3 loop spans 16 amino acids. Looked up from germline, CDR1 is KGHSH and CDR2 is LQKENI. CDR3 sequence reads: CASSPPLAGGSYEQYF. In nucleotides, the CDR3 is TGTGCCAGCTCACCACCTCTAGCGGGGGGTTCCTACGAGCAGTACTTC.